This T cell receptor beta chain comes out of a study of monozygotic twins with inflammatory bowel disease. Study-wide points: Different subtypes (of T cells) could not be told apart from one another. Healthy co-twins exceeded IBD patients in TCRbeta diversity as measured by inverse Simpson.

Donors each gave approximately 2.5 ml of blood. Investigators extracted total RNA from whole blood and did not sort T cells. From its re-call of the 5' RACE reads, TCRdb lists each CDR3 protein once, without DNA. This sample's clone table lists 300,000 to 400,000 distinct CDR3 sequences. Of note for this clonotype: Its matching antigen is unknown.

The CDR3 sequence is 15 residues long. Germline lookup yields CDR1 SGHTA and CDR2 FQGNSA. The chain links TRBV7-2 to TRBJ2-7; absent DNA, TCRdb's TRBD2 call cannot be checked. The receptor was derived from a human donor with ulcerative colitis or Crohn's disease, or a healthy co-twin of an affected twin (not recorded which). Source material: blood. CDR3 region: CASSLEGTRSGEQYF.